One and the same sample provided the 19 T cell receptor beta chains below, sequenced in a study of blood T cell repertoires in COVID-19. The data were produced by immunoSEQ multiplex PCR, yet TCRdb's version contains in-frame clones alone and is incomplete. The table lists approximately 330,000 clones, about 87% of them singletons. The specimen sequenced was peripheral blood. Receptor source: a man aged 25-40 years with COVID-19, enrolled during active disease.

J is TRBJ2-1 and V is TRBV11-1; D gene uncertain. Trimming removed 5 bases at V and 0 bases at J, with 11 bases between. Per germline, CDR1 SGHAT and CDR2 FQDESV (reference sequence). This CDR3 has 15 residues. CDR3 sequence: CASSASISSYNEQFF. In DNA form, the CDR3 reads TGTGCCAGCAGCGCATCTATTAGCTCCTACAATGAGCAGTTCTTC.

This clone was picked up one time. The chain carries TRBV2 and TRBJ1-1; possibly TRBD1 for D (6 bases). Trimming took off 6 bases at V and 3 bases at J, with 17 bases between the two ends. This CDR3 region has 15 residues. The germline V gene has CDR1 SNHLY and CDR2 FYNNEI. Here the CDR3 DNA reads TGTGCCAGCAGCCGAAACAGGGCGGATTACACTGAAGCTTTCTTT. It codes for CASSRNRADYTEAFF.

The chain links TRBV24-1 to TRBJ2-7; 9 positions match TRBD1. Germline V gene data show CDR1 as KGHDR and CDR2 as SFDVKD. This CDR3 spans 15 amino acids. Trimming cost V 5 bases and J 4 bases; bases outside gene matches: 8. As DNA, the CDR3 is TGTGCCACCAGTGGGGAACAGGGGGCCCCATACGAGCAGTACTTC. Translation: CATSGEQGAPYEQYF.

This clone has a single count. This sequence joins TRBV4-1 and TRBJ1-2; 12 bases are a match to TRBD1. The CDR3 is 17 residues long. V dropped 4 bases and J dropped 4; count of bases not matched to a gene: 10. In germline, CDR1 is MGHRA, CDR2 YSYEKL. The CDR3 sequence is CASSPRDRGRGAYGYTF. In DNA, the CDR3 is TGCGCCAGCAGCCCCCGGGACAGGGGGCGAGGGGCCTATGGCTACACCTTC.

The chain combines TRBV6-2 or TRBV6-3 with TRBJ2-7, with D unclear. CDR1 and CDR2 from the germline V gene are MNHEY and SVGEGT. This CDR3 contains 12 residues. Trimming removed 0 bases at V and 5 bases at J, with 5 bases between. The CDR3 nucleotides read TGTGCCAGCAGTTACTCGGGCGACGAGCAGTACTTC. This encodes CASSYSGDEQYF.

The chain has TRBV18 and TRBJ1-1; TRBD1 agrees at 8 bases. V was pared by 2 bases and J by 0 bases, with 5 bases of the junction left unmatched. CDR1 is KGHSH and CDR2 is LQKENI in the germline V gene. The CDR3 totals 16 residues. CDR3 bases: TGTGCCAGCTCACCAGTGGGACAGGTTTTGAACACTGAAGCTTTCTTT. This gives the protein CASSPVGQVLNTEAFF.

The chain recombines TRBV28 with TRBJ1-5, with 7 bases fitting TRBD1. The junction had 2 bases not matched to a gene; V was cut back by 6 bases and J by 3 bases. CDR1 and CDR2 (germline): MDHEN, SYDVKM. The CDR3 length is 13 residues. CDR3 sequence: CASRGQVNQPQHF. In DNA, the CDR3 is TGTGCCAGCAGAGGACAGGTCAATCAGCCCCAGCATTTT.

This chain joins TRBV28 and TRBJ2-7; TRBD1 is a possible D gene (7 bases). This CDR3 has 15 residues. Germline lookup yields CDR1 MDHEN and CDR2 SYDVKM. With 5 bases removed from V and 3 bases from J, the gap between germline ends came to 17 bases. This CDR3 reads CASSTGGTDSYEQYF. DNA for the CDR3: TGTGCCAGCAGTACTGGCGGGACAGACAGCTACGAGCAGTACTTC.

The chain joins TRBV7-3 to TRBJ2-2, with 12 bases matching TRBD2. Trimming at V came to 5 bases and at J to 3 bases, leaving 7 bases not matched to a gene. CDR1 is SGHTA, CDR2 FQGTGA, per germline. The CDR3 runs to 17 residues. CDR3 nucleotide sequence: TGTGCCAGCAGCCACACGACTAGCGGGAGAGACACCGGGGAGCTGTTTTTT. Protein sequence: CASSHTTSGRDTGELFF.

J is TRBJ1-2 and V is TRBV18; 9 bases fit TRBD1. Looked up from germline, CDR1 is KGHSH and CDR2 is LQKENI. The junction had 11 bases not matched to a gene; V was cut back by 3 bases and J by 6 bases. The CDR3 has 16 amino acids. The CDR3 nucleotides read TGTGCCAGCTCACCGGGACAGGGAACAGTGTCTCATGGCTACACCTTC. Translation: CASSPGQGTVSHGYTF.

The chain employs TRBV3-1 (or the pseudogene TRBV3-2) and TRBJ2-3; perhaps TRBD2 as D (5 bases). Trimming took 4 bases from V and 2 from J, leaving 16 bases between them. The CDR3 extends over 16 amino acids. In germline, CDR1 is LGHDT, CDR2 YNNKEL (reference sequence). DNA for the CDR3: TGTGCCAGCAGCCCTATAGCTGGGAGAGCCACAGATACGCAGTATTTT. Translation: CASSPIAGRATDTQYF.

J is TRBJ1-6 and V is TRBV19; D unresolved. CDR3 length: 15 residues. CDR1 LNHDA and CDR2 SQIVND come from the germline V gene (reference sequence). Trimming removed 8 bases from V and 4 bases from J, with 15 bases in between. The CDR3 loop is CASRDGTFYNSPLHF. In DNA form, the CDR3 reads TGTGCCAGTCGGGATGGCACGTTTTATAATTCACCCCTCCACTTT.

This clone was counted a single time. The chain employs TRBV28 and TRBJ1-1; D not certain. CDR3 size: 14 residues. Germline CDR1 and CDR2: MDHEN and SYDVKM. Trimming took off 2 bases at V and 1 base at J, with 8 bases between the two ends. DNA of the CDR3: TGTGCCAGCAGTTTAAGTCCCGGGAACACTGAAGCTTTCTTT. Its translation: CASSLSPGNTEAFF.

This clone was seen once. The chain employs TRBV28 and TRBJ2-5; TRBD1 aligns across 8 bases. The V gene's germline CDR1 is MDHEN and CDR2 SYDVKM. V dropped 2 bases and J dropped 2; count of bases not matched to a gene: 7. CDR3 length: 16 residues. CDR3 amino acids: CASSLPRNRGQETQYF. The CDR3, as DNA: TGTGCCAGCAGTTTACCCCGAAACAGGGGGCAAGAGACCCAGTACTTC.

This chain joins TRBV4-3 and TRBJ2-7, with TRBD1 as a possible D gene (5 bases). Germline V gives CDR1 LGHNA, CDR2 YSLEER. With 0 bases removed from V and 4 bases from J, the gap between germline ends came to 13 bases. The CDR3 runs 15 residues. CDR3 in amino acids: CASSQDIGRVYEQYF. The DNA for the CDR3 is TGCGCCAGCAGCCAAGATATCGGCAGGGTATACGAGCAGTACTTC.

The rearrangement joins TRBV6-5 to TRBJ2-7; TRBD2 is a possible D gene (5 bases). Trimming took 7 bases from V and 5 from J, leaving 18 bases between them. This CDR3 spans 14 amino acids. From germline, CDR1 is MNHEY and CDR2 SVGAGI. The CDR3 sequence is CASKYGPGNDEQYF. The CDR3 DNA sequence: TGTGCCAGCAAGTATGGTCCGGGAAACGACGAGCAGTACTTC.

The V gene is TRBV12-3 or TRBV12-4, the J gene TRBJ2-7; D gene uncertain. CDR3 length equals 12 residues. V lost 6 bases and J lost 4, with 10 bases in between. CDR3 in DNA: TGTGCCAGCAGCCTACAGAATTACGAGCAGTACTTC. Residues: CASSLQNYEQYF.

This chain connects TRBV30 to TRBJ2-7; tentative D call: TRBD1 (6 bases). V was trimmed by 6 bases and J by 1 base, leaving 13 bases between them. The CDR3 is made up of 13 amino acids. CDR1 and CDR2 from the germline V gene are GTSNPN and SVGIG (reference sequence). The CDR3 reads CACHRDMSYEQYF. The CDR3 DNA follows: TGTGCCTGCCACCGGGACATGTCCTACGAGCAGTACTTC.

CDR3 coding DNA: TGTGCCAGCAGTTCCCCTAGCGGAAACTCCTACAATGAGCAGTTCTTC. As protein: CASSSPSGNSYNEQFF. The V gene is TRBV28, the J gene TRBJ2-1; 7 nucleotides line up with TRBD2. The germline V gene encodes CDR1 MDHEN and CDR2 SYDVKM. V dropped 4 bases and J dropped 0; count of bases not matched to a gene: 6. The CDR3 covers 16 residues.